The TCR beta chain under discussion was sequenced for a study of cytomegalovirus exposure and HLA in healthy donors. Germline lookup yields CDR1 MGHDK and CDR2 SYGVNS. Losses at the gene ends were 3 bases for V and 9 bases for J; bases not matched to a gene: 8. This CDR3 region has 14 residues. The protocol was immunoSEQ multiplex PCR, while the TCRdb copy is restricted to in-frame clones and leaves out a portion. The sample holds some 70,000 clones, around 97% seen once. The sample consisted of PBMCs. This chain connects TRBV25-1 to TRBJ1-3; 7 nucleotides agree with TRBD1. This sequence was found in a man aged 18 to 30 in good health and CMV-seronegative. The CDR3 DNA reads TGTGCCAGCAGTGACCACCGGGACAGCCCCACCATATATTTT. Protein: CASSDHRDSPTIYF.